Each of the 28 T cell receptor beta chains below was sequenced from the same sample in a study of T cell repertoires in ileal Crohn's disease. Profiling relied on immunoSEQ multiplex PCR, and the TCRdb table lists in-frame clones only, not all of them. The sample has 8,900 or so clones; around 84% are singletons. The sequencing sample was made of ileal tissue. The receptor set was obtained from an adult with Crohn's disease.

The chain couples TRBV30 to TRBJ1-3; D is undetermined. V lost 1 base, J lost 0 bases, and 4 bases lay in between. From germline, CDR1 is GTSNPN and CDR2 SVGIG (reference sequence). The CDR3 length is 13 residues. The CDR3 loop reads CAWSAASGNTIYF. In DNA form, the CDR3 reads TGTGCCTGGAGTGCGGCCTCTGGAAACACCATATATTTT.

The CDR3 nucleotides are TGCGCCAGCAGCTTAACTCCGGCACCCCAAGAGACCCAGTACTTC. Protein: CASSLTPAPQETQYF. The chain employs TRBV5-1 and TRBJ2-5; unclear D gene. Trimming took 2 bases from V and 1 from J, leaving 12 bases between them. CDR1 SGHRS and CDR2 YFSETQ come from the germline V gene. This CDR3 region has 15 residues.

The chain is built from TRBV2 and TRBJ2-1; TRBD2 matches 16 bases. V lost 6 bases and J lost 9; bases outside the gene matches: 23. The CDR3 sequence is 21 residues long. Germline values: CDR1 SNHLY, CDR2 FYNNEI. CDR3 loop: CASRESTGTSGRGYGPSEQFF. CDR3 DNA sequence: TGTGCCAGCAGGGAAAGCACCGGGACTAGCGGGAGGGGGTACGGTCCCAGTGAGCAGTTCTTC.

This chain uses TRBV7-2 with TRBJ2-7, with TRBD2 matching over 8 bases. CDR1 and CDR2 from the germline V gene are SGHTA and FQGNSA. This CDR3 comprises 17 residues. V shed 1 base, J shed 2 bases, and the junction held 10 bases outside the gene matches. The CDR3 bases are TGTGCCAGCAGCTTAGGCACTAGCGGAGCTAAAACCTACGAGCAGTACTTC. Translated, it gives CASSLGTSGAKTYEQYF.

This clone was found a few times. The V gene is TRBV5-1, the J gene TRBJ1-4; 7 positions match TRBD1. Germline V CDR1 and CDR2: SGHRS, YFSETQ. Trimming cost V 5 bases and J 4 bases; bases outside gene matches: 5. The CDR3 runs to 14 residues. CDR3 bases: TGCGCCAGCAGTTCAACAGGGGTTAATGAAAAACTGTTTTTT. Its translation: CASSSTGVNEKLFF.

In this sample, this clone turned up once. V is TRBV30 and J is TRBJ1-5, with TRBD1 matching 7 bases. CDR3 length equals 13 residues. The germline CDR1 and CDR2 sequences are GTSNPN and SVGIG (reference sequence). J gave up 7 bases and V 5 bases, and 8 bases lay outside the gene matches. In nucleotides, the CDR3 is TGTGCCTGGGGAACAGGGGAGAGGCAGCCCCAGCATTTT. This encodes CAWGTGERQPQHF.

This CDR3 reads CASSMKGNTEAFF. The CDR3 DNA follows: TGTGCCAGTAGTATGAAAGGGAACACTGAAGCTTTCTTT. V and J are TRBV19 and TRBJ1-1; D is uncertain. Trimming left V 3 bases short and J 1 base short, with 6 bases between. The CDR3 totals 13 residues. Germline CDR1 LNHDA, CDR2 SQIVND (reference sequence). Variable domain in full (rest from reference TRBV19 and TRBJ1-1): DGGITQSPKYLFRKEGQNVTLSCEQNLNHDAMYWYRQDPGQGLRLIYYSQIVNDFQKGDIAEGYSVSREKKESFPLTVTSAQKNPTAFYLCASSMKGNTEAFFGQGTRLTVV.

Regarding this clone: This CDR3 is also generated by other DNA sequences in the sample. The V call is TRBV7-9, the J call TRBJ1-4, with D unclear. The CDR3 spans 13 residues. Trimming took 1 base from V and 5 from J, leaving 5 bases between them. Germline lookup yields CDR1 SEHNR and CDR2 FQNEAQ (reference sequence). CDR3 residues: CASSLGENEKLFF. In nucleotides, the CDR3 is TGTGCCAGCAGCTTAGGAGAGAATGAAAAACTGTTTTTT.

The J gene is TRBJ1-1, the V gene TRBV5-1; D possibly corresponds to TRBD1 (5 bases). CDR1 is SGHRS and CDR2 is YFSETQ in the germline V gene. V was trimmed by 4 bases and J by 0 bases, leaving 10 bases between them. This CDR3 has 14 residues. The CDR3 DNA reads as TGCGCCAGCAGCCCGGGGGTCATGAACACTGAAGCTTTCTTT. Residues: CASSPGVMNTEAFF.

The chain combines TRBV9 with TRBJ2-1, with 11 positions matching TRBD2. The germline gives CDR1 SGDLS, CDR2 YYNGEE. The trim removed 0 bases at V and 5 bases at J, leaving 4 bases unmatched. The CDR3 is made up of 16 amino acids. CDR3 loop: CASSVGGLAGDNEQFF. The CDR3 bases are TGTGCCAGCAGCGTAGGAGGACTAGCGGGCGACAATGAGCAGTTCTTC.

The rearrangement joins TRBV18 to TRBJ2-5; 7 bases are a match to TRBD1. V trimming: 0 bases; J trimming: 2 bases; junction bases outside the gene matches: 9. The CDR3 runs to 17 residues. Germline lookup yields CDR1 KGHSH and CDR2 LQKENI. The CDR3 sequence: CASSPPVNRGFQETQYF. The CDR3 nucleotides are TGTGCCAGCTCACCACCTGTTAACAGGGGTTTTCAAGAGACCCAGTACTTC. Filled out from reference TRBV18 and TRBJ2-5, the complete variable domain reads NAGVMQNPRHLVRRRGQEARLRCSPMKGHSHVYWYRQLPEEGLKFMVYLQKENIIDESGMPKERFSAEFPKEGPSILRIQQVVRGDSAAYFCASSPPVNRGFQETQYFGPGTRLLVL.

The chain couples TRBV6-1 to TRBJ2-3, with 8 bases aligning to TRBD1. CDR1 is MNHNS and CDR2 is SASEGT in the germline V gene. The CDR3 is made up of 13 amino acids. Trimming at V came to 6 bases and at J to 3 bases, leaving 2 bases not matched to a gene. The CDR3, as DNA: TGTGCCAGCAGCGGACAGGGAACAGATACGCAGTATTTT. Translation: CASSGQGTDTQYF.

In this sample, this clone turned up a few times. CDR3 in DNA: TGTGCCAGCAGCTTGGTGGGGGTTCAGCCCGGGGAGCTGTTTTTT. It encodes CASSLVGVQPGELFF. The genes are TRBV7-8 and TRBJ2-2; the D call may be TRBD1 or TRBD2 (5 bases each). CDR1 is SGHVS and CDR2 is FQNEAQ in the germline V gene. The CDR3 totals 15 residues. With 3 bases removed from V and 6 bases from J, the gap between germline ends came to 14 bases. Supplemented by reference TRBV7-8 and TRBJ2-2, the full variable domain reads GAGVSQSPRYKVAKRGQDVALRCDPISGHVSLFWYQQALGQGPEFLTYFQNEAQLDKSGLPSDRFFAERPEGSVSTLKIQRTQQEDSAVYLCASSLVGVQPGELFFGEGSRLTVL.

The chain has TRBV11-2 and TRBJ2-7; D might be TRBD1 (5 bases). V dropped 5 bases and J dropped 1 base, with 18 bases sitting between them. The CDR3 runs to 16 residues. Germline loops: CDR1 SGHAT, CDR2 FQNNGV. CDR3 sequence reads: CASSRMVDTTSYEQYF. The CDR3 DNA sequence: TGTGCCAGCAGCCGTATGGTGGACACGACTTCCTACGAGCAGTACTTC.

The chain employs TRBV4-1 and TRBJ2-5, with 8 nucleotides matching TRBD1. Germline V gene sequence: CDR1 MGHRA, CDR2 YSYEKL. The CDR3 consists of 16 residues. V lost 4 bases, J lost 3 bases, and 10 bases stayed unmatched. CDR3 residues: CASSLDRVNLKETQYF. The CDR3 bases are TGCGCCAGCAGCCTGGACAGGGTAAACCTTAAAGAGACCCAGTACTTC.

This clone was detected once. The chain recombines TRBV6-5 with TRBJ1-1, with a possible D match to TRBD1 (6 bases). The CDR3 is 14 amino acids. Germline CDR1 reads MNHEY; CDR2 reads SVGAGI. The V end was cut by 5 bases, the J end by 0 bases, with 10 bases between. CDR3 residues: CASSRGQVNTEAFF. The CDR3 DNA is TGTGCCAGCAGTCGGGGGCAGGTGAACACTGAAGCTTTCTTT.

This chain uses TRBV6-1 with TRBJ2-1; D unresolved. V lost 10 bases and J lost 6, with 13 bases in between. Germline CDR1 and CDR2: MNHNS and SASEGT. The CDR3 consists of 12 residues. The CDR3 reads CATTRTFNEQFF. The DNA of the CDR3 is TGTGCCACCACCCGTACTTTCAATGAGCAGTTCTTC.

The V call is TRBV19, the J call TRBJ2-1; possible D gene TRBD2, 5 bases. The CDR3 contains 13 residues. Germline V CDR1 and CDR2: LNHDA, SQIVND (reference sequence). Trimming pared 4 bases from V and 6 bases from J, leaving 10 bases between. The CDR3 coding sequence is TGTGCCAGTAGTAAATTTGAGGGCAATGAGCAGTTCTTC. It codes for CASSKFEGNEQFF. The full variable domain, completed using reference TRBV19 and TRBJ2-1, is DGGITQSPKYLFRKEGQNVTLSCEQNLNHDAMYWYRQDPGQGLRLIYYSQIVNDFQKGDIAEGYSVSREKKESFPLTVTSAQKNPTAFYLCASSKFEGNEQFFGPGTRLTVL.

The CDR3 here is CASSLAGAGVSQQYF. DNA for the CDR3: TGTGCCAGCAGCTTGGCTGGCGCGGGAGTCTCTCAGCAGTACTTC. The chain carries TRBV5-5 and TRBJ2-7; 7 bases agree with TRBD2. Germline CDR1 is SGHKS and CDR2 is YYEKEE (reference sequence). This CDR3 contains 15 residues. With V trimmed by 0 bases and J by 8 bases, 11 bases remained unmatched. Full variable domain (rest looked up from reference TRBV5-5 and TRBJ2-7): DAGVTQSPTHLIKTRGQQVTLRCSPISGHKSVSWYQQVLGQGPQFIFQYYEKEERGRGNFPDRFSARQFPNYSSELNVNALLLGDSALYLCASSLAGAGVSQQYFGPGTRLTVT.

The chain carries TRBV11-3 and TRBJ2-1; D tentatively fits TRBD1 or TRBD2 (5 bases each). From germline, CDR1 is SGHNT and CDR2 YENEEA. Trimming pared 3 bases from V and 0 bases from J, leaving 9 bases between. The length of the CDR3 is 15 residues. The CDR3 DNA reads TGTGCCAGCAGCTTCAAGGGGAGCTCCTACAATGAGCAGTTCTTC. Translated: CASSFKGSSYNEQFF.

The V call is TRBV2, the J call TRBJ2-3; D possibly corresponds to TRBD2 (6 bases). V lost 6 bases, J lost 2 bases, and 12 bases lay in between. Germline CDR1 is SNHLY and CDR2 is FYNNEI. CDR3 length: 14 residues. In DNA, the CDR3 is TGTGCCAGCAGCCCCAGGACTAACACAGATACGCAGTATTTT. It encodes CASSPRTNTDTQYF.

This clone was counted only a few times. The rearrangement joins TRBV2 to TRBJ1-4; D gene uncertain. The V end lost 3 bases, the J end lost 2 bases, and 7 bases lay between the germline ends. The CDR3 sequence is 14 residues long. Germline CDR1 is SNHLY and CDR2 is FYNNEI. DNA for the CDR3: TGTGCCAGCAGTGACCGGGATACTAATGAAAAACTGTTTTTT. Translating gives CASSDRDTNEKLFF.

The V gene is TRBV19, the J gene TRBJ1-1, with D unresolved. In germline, CDR1 is LNHDA, CDR2 SQIVND (reference sequence). V gave up 6 bases and J gave up 3 bases, with 14 bases separating them. The CDR3 length is 14 residues. In DNA, the CDR3 is TGTGCCAGTAGGAGTAAACGGGCAGACACTGAAGCTTTCTTT. Its translation is CASRSKRADTEAFF. The variable domain in full, with the rest retrieved from reference TRBV19 and TRBJ1-1, is DGGITQSPKYLFRKEGQNVTLSCEQNLNHDAMYWYRQDPGQGLRLIYYSQIVNDFQKGDIAEGYSVSREKKESFPLTVTSAQKNPTAFYLCASRSKRADTEAFFGQGTRLTVV.

The V gene is TRBV27, the J gene TRBJ2-5; perhaps D is TRBD1 or TRBD2 (6 bases each). Trimming cost V 3 bases and J 7 bases, with 15 bases left between them. The germline V gene encodes CDR1 MNHEY and CDR2 SMNVEV (reference sequence). This CDR3 is built from 14 residues. The CDR3 reads CASSFRGLGGTQYF. CDR3 coding DNA: TGTGCCAGCAGTTTCAGGGGATTGGGGGGGACCCAGTACTTC.

The V gene is TRBV27, the J gene TRBJ2-3, with 11 bases that match TRBD2. Germline V gene sequence: CDR1 MNHEY, CDR2 SMNVEV (reference sequence). Trimming at V came to 3 bases and at J to 7 bases, leaving 9 bases not matched to a gene. The CDR3 extends over 16 amino acids. The CDR3 bases are TGTGCCAGCAGTTTGGACGCTAGCGGGAGGACAAATACGCAGTATTTT. Translated: CASSLDASGRTNTQYF.

The CDR3 region has the DNA TGTGCCAGCAGCTTATGGCCCCGGGGGCTAGCGAGCACAGATACGCAGTATTTT. Its translation: CASSLWPRGLASTDTQYF. The V and J genes are TRBV7-2 and TRBJ2-3; the D call may be TRBD1 or TRBD2 (6 bases each). Per the germline V gene, CDR1 is SGHTA and CDR2 is FQGNSA. V lost 2 bases and J lost 0, with 18 bases in between. The CDR3 has 18 amino acids. Using reference TRBV7-2 and TRBJ2-3 for the parts outside the CDR3, the full variable domain is GAGVSQSPSNKVTEKGKDVELRCDPISGHTALYWYRQSLGQGLEFLIYFQGNSAPDKSGLPSDRFSAERTGGSVSTLTIQRTQQEDSAVYLCASSLWPRGLASTDTQYFGPGTRLTVL.

The CDR3: CASTSSAGQGAGEQFF. DNA for the CDR3: TGTGCCAGCACCTCCTCGGCGGGACAGGGGGCGGGTGAGCAGTTCTTC. The chain has TRBV28 and TRBJ2-1; 12 bases line up with TRBD1. Trimming at V came to 7 bases and at J to 9 bases, leaving 13 bases not matched to a gene. The germline gives CDR1 MDHEN, CDR2 SYDVKM. This CDR3 spans 16 amino acids.

The chain joins TRBV7-2 to TRBJ2-3; no definite D call. This CDR3 has 15 amino acids. Germline V gives CDR1 SGHTA, CDR2 FQGNSA. Trimming took off 5 bases at V and 6 bases at J, with 18 bases between the two ends. The CDR3 nucleotides are TGTGCCAGCAGCGCCACCTTATTGAGCTCGGATACGCAGTATTTT. The encoded protein is CASSATLLSSDTQYF.